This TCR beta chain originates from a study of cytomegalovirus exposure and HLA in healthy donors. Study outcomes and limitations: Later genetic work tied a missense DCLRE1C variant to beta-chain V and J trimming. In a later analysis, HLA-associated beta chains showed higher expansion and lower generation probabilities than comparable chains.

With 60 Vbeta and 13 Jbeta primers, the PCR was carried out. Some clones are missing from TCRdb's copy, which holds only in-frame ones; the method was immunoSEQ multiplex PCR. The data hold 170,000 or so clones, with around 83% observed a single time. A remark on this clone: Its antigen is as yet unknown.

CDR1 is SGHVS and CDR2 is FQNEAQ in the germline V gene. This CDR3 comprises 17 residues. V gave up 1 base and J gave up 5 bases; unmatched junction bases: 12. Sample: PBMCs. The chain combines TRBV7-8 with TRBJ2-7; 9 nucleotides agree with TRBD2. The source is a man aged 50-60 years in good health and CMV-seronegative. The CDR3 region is CASSLGHSGGRVHEQYF. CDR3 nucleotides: TGTGCCAGCAGCTTAGGGCACTCGGGCGGGAGGGTCCACGAGCAGTACTTC. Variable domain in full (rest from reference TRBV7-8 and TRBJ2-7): GAGVSQSPRYKVAKRGQDVALRCDPISGHVSLFWYQQALGQGPEFLTYFQNEAQLDKSGLPSDRFFAERPEGSVSTLKIQRTQQEDSAVYLCASSLGHSGGRVHEQYFGPGTRLTVT.